This paragraph reports one TCR beta chain. This record comes from a study of early stage breast cancer tumors. Assay used: immunoSEQ multiplex PCR; TCRdb lists only in-frame clones, some missing. This table has 45,000 to 65,000 clones, about three quarters appearing once. This CDR3 region has 16 residues. Germline CDR1 reads SGHRS; CDR2 reads YFSETQ. Losses at the gene ends were 0 bases for V and 5 bases for J; bases not matched to a gene: 4. Source material: blood. V is TRBV5-1 and J is TRBJ2-1; TRBD2 agrees at 11 bases. The source of this sequence is a person between 35 and 49 years old with breast cancer. The CDR3 DNA reads TGCGCCAGCAGCTTGGCCGGGACTAGCGGAGACAATGAGCAGTTCTTC. Its translation: CASSLAGTSGDNEQFF.